A single sample gave rise to the 3 T cell receptor beta chains below, sequenced in a study of technical replicates of blood from several donors. Here immunoSEQ multiplex PCR was the method, and the copy in TCRdb shows in-frame clones only, minus some. The sample has tens of thousands of clones; 85% to 95% are singletons. Specimen: T cells isolated from PBMCs. The receptors come from a human donor in good health.

V gene TRBV9 combines with J gene TRBJ2-7, with TRBD1 matching over 10 bases. Germline lookup yields CDR1 SGDLS and CDR2 YYNGEE. The CDR3 totals 15 residues. The J segment lost 4 bases and the V segment lost 3 bases, leaving 7 bases of the junction unmatched. CDR3 DNA sequence: TGTGCCAGCAGCGGGGCCGGGACAGGGGATTACGAGCAGTACTTC. Protein: CASSGAGTGDYEQYF.

V usage is TRBV30 and J usage is TRBJ2-7, with TRBD2 matching 7 bases. Germline V CDR1 and CDR2: GTSNPN, SVGIG (reference sequence). The V gene end was trimmed by 7 bases and the J gene end by 2 bases; junction bases not matched to a gene: 8. The CDR3 totals 13 residues. CDR3 region: CALDPSGTYEQYF. The CDR3 DNA reads TGTGCCTTAGATCCTAGCGGAACCTACGAGCAGTACTTC.

The chain joins TRBV6-5 to TRBJ2-7, with 10 bases matching TRBD1. V lost 7 bases, J lost 7 bases, and 10 bases stayed unmatched. CDR3 length: 14 amino acids. Germline CDR1 and CDR2: MNHEY and SVGAGI. CDR3 DNA sequence: TGTGCCAGCAACGCCGGGACAGGGGTTCGGGAGCAGTACTTC. This codes for CASNAGTGVREQYF.